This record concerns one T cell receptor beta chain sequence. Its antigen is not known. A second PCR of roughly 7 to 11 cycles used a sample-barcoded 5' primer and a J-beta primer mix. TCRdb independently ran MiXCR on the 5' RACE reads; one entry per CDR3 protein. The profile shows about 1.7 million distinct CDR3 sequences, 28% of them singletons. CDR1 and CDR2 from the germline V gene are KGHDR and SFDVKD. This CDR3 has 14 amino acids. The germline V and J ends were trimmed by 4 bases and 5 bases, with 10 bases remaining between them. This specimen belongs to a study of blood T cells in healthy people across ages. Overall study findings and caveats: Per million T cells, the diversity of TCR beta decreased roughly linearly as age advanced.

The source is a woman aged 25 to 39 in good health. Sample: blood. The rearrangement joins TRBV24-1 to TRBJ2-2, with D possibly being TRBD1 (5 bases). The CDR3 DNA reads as TGTGCCACCAGTGAACCGACAGAGACCGGGGAGCTGTTTTTT. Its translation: CATSEPTETGELFF.